This T cell receptor (beta chain) was observed in a study of CD8 T cells in ankylosing spondylitis. CDR3 length equals 17 residues. V lost 5 bases, J lost 1 base, and 15 bases lay in between. TCRdb redid the calling of the 5' RACE reads with MiXCR, one entry per CDR3 protein. The sample has fewer than 250,000 distinct CDR3 sequences; roughly 24% are singletons. In the case of this clonotype: Being one base from a much bigger clone, this may be a read error.

Sequencing was performed on blood, either unsorted or a sorted T cell fraction (not recorded which). The origin of this receptor is a male donor with ankylosing spondylitis or in good health (not recorded which). J is TRBJ2-6 and V is TRBV12-3 or TRBV12-4, with D perhaps matching TRBD1 (5 bases). The CDR3 loop reads CASSPGHGSSGANVLTF. The DNA for the CDR3 is TGTGCCAGCAGTCCAGGACATGGTAGTTCTGGGGCCAACGTCCTGACTTTC.